This T cell receptor beta chain is drawn from a study of a mutant IDH1 vaccine in newly diagnosed glioma. About the study: All eight of the vaccinations patients received fell in weeks 1, 3, 5, 7, 11, 15, 19 and 23. Beginning 4-6 weeks after radiotherapy alone, or with temozolomide cycles, vaccination took place. Sex distribution of treated patients was approximately 60% male and 37.5% female; mean age was about 41 years. Radiotherapy, temozolomide, or both had been given previously, and both were given to most.

This CDR3 spans 14 amino acids. Trimming took 1 base from V and 5 from J, leaving 11 bases between them. CDR1 is MGHRA, CDR2 YSYEKL, per germline. The time point: week 11, during vaccination. The investigators gave 300 ug of mutant IDH1 20-mer peptide in each vaccine dose, together with topical imiquimod. This table comes from immunoSEQ multiplex PCR, and its TCRdb copy is limited to in-frame clones, with some not included. The sample carries roughly 62,000 clones, roughly 90% recorded once. As concerns this clone: The target antigen is unknown.

The receptor was derived from a man aged 35-49 years with glioma. The sequencing here drew on PBMCs, taken from a glioma patient whose treatment included an IDH1 peptide vaccine. J is TRBJ2-5 and V is TRBV4-1, with D hard to call. In DNA, the CDR3 is TGCGCCAGCAGCCAAGCCCCGGACGGGGAGACCCAGTACTTC. This gives the protein CASSQAPDGETQYF.